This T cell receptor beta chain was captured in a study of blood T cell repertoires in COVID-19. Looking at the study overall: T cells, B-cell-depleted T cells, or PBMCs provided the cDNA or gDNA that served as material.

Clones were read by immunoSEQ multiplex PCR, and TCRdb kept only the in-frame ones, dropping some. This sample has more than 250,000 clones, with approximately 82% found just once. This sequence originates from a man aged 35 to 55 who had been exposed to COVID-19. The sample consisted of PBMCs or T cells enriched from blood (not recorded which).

CDR3: CASSLSGARFYTGELFF. The DNA of the CDR3 is TGTGCCAGCAGTTTATCGGGGGCCAGGTTCTATACCGGGGAGCTGTTTTTT. The chain carries TRBV27 and TRBJ2-2, with D maybe TRBD1 (6 bases). This CDR3 region has 17 residues. Trimming removed 0 bases from V and 5 bases from J, with 16 bases in between. Germline assignment: CDR1 MNHEY and CDR2 SMNVEV (reference sequence).